This T cell receptor beta chain derives from a study of blood T cell repertoires in COVID-19. Across the whole study: COVID-19 samples, acute and convalescent, were from the United States, Italy and Spain.

This clone has at least ten counts. Per the authors' pipeline: Reference gene primer amplification yielded estimated nucleated cell counts. Assay: immunoSEQ multiplex PCR; the TCRdb copy retains only in-frame clones and omits some. The DNA gave D and trimming, while V, J and clone size come from that table. The data show 300,000 to 450,000 clones, 81% seen once. V was cut by 2 bases and J by 0 bases, with 7 bases left in between. CDR1 is MNHNS and CDR2 is SASEGT in the germline V gene. This CDR3 region has 15 residues. The sequencing sample was made of peripheral blood. This TCR came from a human donor with acute or convalescent COVID-19. The donor label of this sample is uncertain. V usage is TRBV6-1 and J usage is TRBJ1-4; D remains ambiguous. The CDR3 loop is CASSETAATNEKLFF. The CDR3 DNA follows: TGTGCCAGCAGTGAAACGGCGGCAACTAATGAAAAACTGTTTTTT.